Below, 13 T cell receptor beta chains from the same sample are listed, as sequenced in a study of blood T cell repertoires in COVID-19. Produced via immunoSEQ multiplex PCR; TCRdb's table is partial and in-frame only. The sample consists of under 95,000 clones, 87% of them appearing once. Sequenced: peripheral blood. The receptors were sampled from a man aged 55 to 69 with acute or convalescent COVID-19.

The rearrangement links TRBV7-2 to TRBJ1-5; 7 nucleotides line up with TRBD1. J gave up 9 bases and V 4 bases, and 6 bases lay outside the gene matches. Germline V lookup: CDR1 SGHTA, CDR2 FQGNSA. The CDR3 is 13 amino acids. Written as DNA, the CDR3 is TGTGCCAGCAGCTACAGGGGAGAGTGGCCCCAGCATTTT. Residues: CASSYRGEWPQHF.

In its sample, this clone was seen a few times. V gene TRBV7-2 combines with J gene TRBJ1-3; D uncertain. CDR1 is SGHTA, CDR2 FQGNSA, per germline. Deletions cut 1 base from V and 4 bases from J, with 14 bases between. CDR3 size: 16 residues. The CDR3 DNA reads as TGTGCCAGCAGCTTAGGAGGGTCCGAGTCGGGAAACACCATATATTTT. Encoded protein: CASSLGGSESGNTIYF.

The chain carries TRBV6-5 and TRBJ1-3; D is ambiguous. The CDR3 has 14 amino acids. V lost 5 bases and J 3 bases, leaving 11 bases between the germline ends. Per the germline V gene, CDR1 is MNHEY and CDR2 is SVGAGI. As DNA, the CDR3 is TGTGCCAGCAGTCCTGGTGCGGTTGGAAACACCATATATTTT. It is translated as CASSPGAVGNTIYF.

The CDR3: CASSLLRRQPQHF. CDR3 coding DNA: TGTGCCAGCAGCCTTCTCCGGCGGCAGCCCCAGCATTTT. The genes are TRBV5-6 and TRBJ1-5; D not certain. This CDR3 has 13 residues. In germline, CDR1 is SGHDT, CDR2 YYEEEE. The V and J ends lost 4 bases and 7 bases respectively, with 12 bases between them.

The chain has TRBV7-2 and TRBJ1-2, with D maybe TRBD1 (5 bases). In germline, CDR1 is SGHTA, CDR2 FQGNSA. The CDR3 is 15 residues long. V lost 5 bases and J 4 bases, leaving 17 bases between the germline ends. The CDR3 DNA reads as TGTGCCAGCAGCACACGGGCGGGGGTAGGCTATGGCTACACCTTC. It yields the protein CASSTRAGVGYGYTF. The full variable domain, its missing parts supplied by reference TRBV7-2 and TRBJ1-2, is GAGVSQSPSNKVTEKGKDVELRCDPISGHTALYWYRQSLGQGLEFLIYFQGNSAPDKSGLPSDRFSAERTGGSVSTLTIQRTQQEDSAVYLCASSTRAGVGYGYTFGSGTRLTVV.

The chain combines TRBV5-6 with TRBJ1-3; D gene ambiguous. The V gene lost 4 bases and the J gene lost 0 bases, with 17 bases spanning the gap. Germline V gene sequence: CDR1 SGHDT, CDR2 YYEEEE. This CDR3 has 17 amino acids. The CDR3 coding sequence is TGTGCCAGCAGCCCCCTAGCAAGGGAGCCCTCTGGAAACACCATATATTTT. This encodes CASSPLAREPSGNTIYF.

The DNA for the CDR3 is TGCGCCAGCAGCAATTCGGGACTACCACATGAGTATTTT. Protein sequence: CASSNSGLPHEYF. The V gene is TRBV5-1, the J gene TRBJ2-3; 7 nucleotides line up with TRBD2. J lost 13 bases, V lost 4 bases, and 12 bases had no gene match. The CDR3 consists of 13 residues. Per the germline V gene, CDR1 is SGHRS and CDR2 is YFSETQ.

The genes are TRBV9 and TRBJ2-2, with 9 bases identical to TRBD1. The length of the CDR3 is 16 residues. Germline V gene lookup returns CDR1 SGDLS and CDR2 YYNGEE. The junction had 7 bases not matched to a gene; V was cut back by 2 bases and J by 5 bases. CDR3 residues: CASSVDRGLGTGELFF. The DNA for the CDR3 is TGTGCCAGCAGCGTTGACAGGGGGTTAGGGACCGGGGAGCTGTTTTTT.

The V call is TRBV9, the J call TRBJ1-4; D remains unclear. V dropped 0 bases and J dropped 6 bases, with 12 bases sitting between them. Germline loops: CDR1 SGDLS, CDR2 YYNGEE. The CDR3 sequence is 15 residues long. The CDR3 region is CASSVGWGGDEKLFF. CDR3 nucleotide sequence: TGTGCCAGCAGCGTAGGATGGGGAGGAGATGAAAAACTGTTTTTT.

The CDR3 bases are TGTGCCAGCAGCCAAGCAACTAGCGGGGGCTACGAGCAGTACTTC. It is translated as CASSQATSGGYEQYF. The chain uses TRBV3-1 (or the pseudogene TRBV3-2) and TRBJ2-7, with TRBD2 matching over 11 bases. V gave up 1 base and J gave up 3 bases; unmatched junction bases: 2. The CDR3 length is 15 residues. Germline V gives CDR1 LGHDT, CDR2 YNNKEL (reference sequence).

This clone was observed a single time. The CDR3 loop reads CASSFPRGNQPQHF. CDR3 coding DNA: TGTGCCAGCAGCTTCCCCCGGGGCAATCAGCCCCAGCATTTT. This chain connects TRBV5-6 to TRBJ1-5; D is unresolved. In germline, CDR1 is SGHDT, CDR2 YYEEEE. Trimming left V 2 bases short and J 2 bases short, with 8 bases between. The CDR3 spans 14 residues. The variable domain in full, completed from reference TRBV5-6 and TRBJ1-5, reads DAGVTQSPTHLIKTRGQQVTLRCSPKSGHDTVSWYQQALGQGPQFIFQYYEEEERQRGNFPDRFSGHQFPNYSSELNVNALLLGDSALYLCASSFPRGNQPQHFGDGTRLSIL.

V gene TRBV7-9 combines with J gene TRBJ1-1, with D possibly being TRBD1 (6 bases). The V end was cut by 5 bases, the J end by 1 base, with 14 bases between. The CDR3 is made up of 15 amino acids. Per germline, CDR1 SEHNR and CDR2 FQNEAQ (reference sequence). The CDR3 DNA reads as TGTGCCAGCAGCCCACACAGGGCCGGGAACACTGAAGCTTTCTTT. It yields the protein CASSPHRAGNTEAFF.

This clone was recorded once. The chain uses TRBV27 and TRBJ1-6; TRBD1 aligns across 8 bases. Germline CDR1 is MNHEY and CDR2 is SMNVEV (reference sequence). J lost 6 bases, V lost 2 bases, and 6 bases had no gene match. The CDR3 covers 16 residues. The CDR3 DNA is TGTGCCAGCAGTTTACTTACAGGGGGAGCTAATTCACCCCTCCACTTT. It encodes CASSLLTGGANSPLHF.